The 9 T cell receptor beta chains in this list originate from one sample, sequenced in a study of stem cell transplantation in POMP-related autoinflammatory disease. Study outcomes and limitations: Unique TRB V-J gene pairings were limited in number in patients with PRAID. In patients with PRAID, every analyzed T-cell subset tended to show lower diversity and higher clonality.

No antigen has been identified for these receptors. Sequencing was performed with immunoSEQ multiplex PCR; in TCRdb, only in-frame clones are kept and a portion is missing. The table shows 11,000 or so clones, with around nine tenths occurring only once. The sample was CD8+ T cells from PBMCs, taken before stem cell transplantation. These receptors were taken from a human donor with POMP-related autoinflammation and immune dysregulation (PRAID).

V is TRBV27 and J is TRBJ2-5; no clear D. V lost 1 base and J lost 5, with 17 bases in between. CDR1 and CDR2 (germline): MNHEY, SMNVEV (reference sequence). The CDR3 is 16 amino acids. This CDR3 is CASSLYGSTNGETQYF. In DNA, the CDR3 is TGTGCCAGCAGTTTATATGGGTCAACAAACGGGGAGACCCAGTACTTC.

This clone has only one observation. This chain joins TRBV5-8 and TRBJ1-1; D is ambiguous. CDR3 size: 15 residues. Deletions cut 1 base from V and 0 bases from J, with 10 bases between. Germline V gene lookup returns CDR1 SGHTS and CDR2 YDEGEE. The CDR3 DNA reads as TGTGCCAGCAGCTTGTCGGCAGTCATGAACACTGAAGCTTTCTTT. Protein product: CASSLSAVMNTEAFF. Full variable domain (outside the CDR3, taken from reference TRBV5-8 and TRBJ1-1): EAGVTQSPTHLIKTRGQQATLRCSPISGHTSVYWYQQALGLGLQFLLWYDEGEERNRGNFPPRFSGRQFPNYSSELNVNALELEDSALYLCASSLSAVMNTEAFFGQGTRLTVV.

The rearrangement joins TRBV7-9 to TRBJ1-4, with D possibly matching TRBD1 (5 bases). V was pared by 3 bases and J by 6 bases, with 11 bases between. CDR3 length: 14 amino acids. The V gene's germline CDR1 is SEHNR and CDR2 FQNEAQ (reference sequence). The CDR3 sequence: CASSFGAGDEKLFF. CDR3 coding DNA: TGTGCCAGCAGCTTTGGGGCAGGAGATGAAAAACTGTTTTTT.

This clone was found once. The genes are TRBV6-1 and TRBJ1-1, with a possible D match to TRBD1 (5 bases). Germline CDR1 is MNHNS and CDR2 is SASEGT. This CDR3 spans 16 amino acids. Trimming removed 1 base at V and 0 bases at J, with 12 bases between. The CDR3 DNA follows: TGTGCCAGCAGTGAAGTTGGACACCTTATGAACACTGAAGCTTTCTTT. Amino acid sequence: CASSEVGHLMNTEAFF.

The rearrangement links TRBV6-1 to TRBJ2-5, with a tentative D call TRBD1 (5 bases). V was cut by 2 bases and J by 0 bases, with 7 bases left in between. The CDR3 has 14 residues. Germline CDR1 is MNHNS and CDR2 is SASEGT. The CDR3 protein is CASSETGNQETQYF. The CDR3 DNA sequence: TGTGCCAGCAGTGAAACAGGAAACCAAGAGACCCAGTACTTC.

This chain uses TRBV5-4 with TRBJ1-5, with 8 bases lining up with TRBD1. Germline V gene data show CDR1 as SGHNT and CDR2 as YYREEE (reference sequence). CDR3 length: 17 residues. V lost 1 base and J lost 5; bases outside the gene matches: 11. This CDR3 is CASSLNGRGTGDQPQHF. The CDR3 nucleotides read TGTGCCAGCAGCTTGAACGGACGAGGGACAGGTGATCAGCCCCAGCATTTT.

DNA for the CDR3: TGTGCCAGCAGTTTAGTGGAGGGACCTAACTATGGCTACACCTTC. This sequence encodes CASSLVEGPNYGYTF. The rearrangement joins TRBV28 to TRBJ1-2; a possible D gene is TRBD1 (5 bases). The V gene lost 2 bases and the J gene lost 0 bases, with 10 bases spanning the gap. The germline gives CDR1 MDHEN, CDR2 SYDVKM. The CDR3 is made up of 15 amino acids.

V is TRBV5-1 and J is TRBJ2-7; D gene unclear. The CDR3 contains 15 residues. Germline V gene data show CDR1 as SGHRS and CDR2 as YFSETQ. V gave up 1 base and J gave up 2 bases, with 13 bases separating them. CDR3 nucleotides: TGCGCCAGCAGCTTGACCTACAGCCTGACCTACGAGCAGTACTTC. Translated, it gives CASSLTYSLTYEQYF.

The chain recombines TRBV9 with TRBJ2-3; 8 bases agree with TRBD1. This CDR3 has 15 amino acids. Germline V gene data show CDR1 as SGDLS and CDR2 as YYNGEE. V lost 4 bases, J lost 0 bases, and 4 bases stayed unmatched. CDR3 loop: CASSPWTGSTDTQYF. The CDR3 DNA follows: TGTGCCAGCAGCCCCTGGACAGGGAGCACAGATACGCAGTATTTT.